This T cell receptor (beta chain) was recovered during a study of blood T cell repertoires in COVID-19. Study at large: Sites across the United States, Italy and Spain contributed samples from acute and convalescent COVID-19. PBMCs, B-cell-depleted T cells, or T cells provided the cDNA or gDNA that made up the material.

Only in-frame clones appear in the TCRdb table, and some are missing; sequencing was by immunoSEQ multiplex PCR. The sample has around 200,000 clones; roughly four fifths are singletons. Allocation to cohorts depended on clinical history reported by the participants. Germline CDR1 and CDR2: MNHEY and SMNVEV (reference sequence). This CDR3 has 17 residues. J gave up 4 bases and V 0 bases, and 10 bases lay outside the gene matches. The chain uses TRBV27 and TRBJ1-1, with TRBD1 matching 8 bases. The sequencing input was PBMCs or T cells enriched from blood (not recorded which). The receptor was isolated from a man aged 40-50 years who had recovered from COVID-19. The CDR3 sequence is CASSLSGRGRGSTEAFF. CDR3 DNA: TGTGCCAGCAGTTTATCTGGCAGGGGGCGAGGGAGCACTGAAGCTTTCTTT.